The 5 T cell receptor beta chains below were found in one sample sequenced in a study of T-cell reconstitution after alpha-beta-depleted transplantation in children. The library targeted TCRbeta and was prepared with unique molecular identifiers. TCRdb re-derived calls from the PCR reads in MiXCR, one entry per CDR3 protein. The sample comprises 250,000 to 300,000 distinct CDR3 sequences, nearly 10% of which are singletons, and 10% rests with the top ten. Here the sequenced sample was PBMCs from the stem cell graft donor, taken from the stem cell graft. The receptors were sampled from a human donor who donated a stem cell graft to a child with SCID.

The rearrangement joins TRBV11-2 to TRBJ2-1; D is undetermined. Trimming left V 1 base short and J 0 bases short, with 7 bases between. This CDR3 is built from 15 residues. Per the germline V gene, CDR1 is SGHAT and CDR2 is FQNNGV. CDR3 in DNA: TGTGCCAGCAGCTTAGCTGCTAACTCCTACAATGAGCAGTTCTTC. Its protein product is CASSLAANSYNEQFF.

This clonotype was counted a few times. The chain is built from TRBV5-1 and TRBJ1-1, with TRBD1 as a possible D gene (6 bases). V gave up 3 bases and J gave up 1 base, with 10 bases separating them. The CDR3 has 14 residues. The germline V gene has CDR1 SGHRS and CDR2 YFSETQ. CDR3 residues: CASSSGQQNTEAFF. The DNA for the CDR3 is TGCGCCAGCAGCTCCGGACAGCAGAACACTGAAGCTTTCTTT.

This clonotype was seen at least ten times. The chain couples TRBV10-3 to TRBJ1-2; D remains unclear. There are 14 residues in the CDR3. Germline-derived CDR1 and CDR2 are ENHRY and SYGVKD. The V end lost 0 bases, the J end lost 0 bases, and 5 bases lay between the germline ends. CDR3 in DNA: TGTGCCATCAGTGAGTCGGCGGCTAACTATGGCTACACCTTC. It yields the protein CAISESAANYGYTF.

This clonotype occurred a few times. The gene calls are TRBV20-1 and TRBJ2-5, with 7 nucleotides matching TRBD1. The CDR3 covers 14 residues. The germline gives CDR1 DFQATT, CDR2 SNEGSKA (reference sequence). V was clipped by 0 bases and J by 4 bases; unmatched bases: 5. CDR3 nucleotides: TGCAGTGCTAGAGACTTGACAGGGATAGAGACCCAGTACTTC. This gives the protein CSARDLTGIETQYF.

This clonotype was counted between two and nine times. The gene calls are TRBV5-5 and TRBJ2-2, with 10 bases matching TRBD1. CDR3 size: 15 residues. Germline V gives CDR1 SGHKS, CDR2 YYEKEE (reference sequence). J gave up 6 bases and V 3 bases, and 5 bases lay outside the gene matches. The chain's CDR3 is CASSSGQGRSGELFF. The DNA of the CDR3 is TGTGCCAGCAGCTCGGGACAGGGGAGGTCCGGGGAGCTGTTTTTT. The entire variable domain, with the rest obtained from reference TRBV5-5 and TRBJ2-2, is as follows: DAGVTQSPTHLIKTRGQQVTLRCSPISGHKSVSWYQQVLGQGPQFIFQYYEKEERGRGNFPDRFSARQFPNYSSELNVNALLLGDSALYLCASSSGQGRSGELFFGEGSRLTVL.